This TCR beta chain was profiled in a study of shared clonotypes between healthy human individuals. Notes on the study in general: All-four-donor shared clonotypes had higher generation probabilities than non-shared clonotypes did.

The CDR3 runs to 14 residues. The J segment lost 2 bases and the V segment lost 1 base, leaving 2 bases of the junction unmatched. CDR1 and CDR2 from the germline V gene are SGDLS and YYNGEE. This clone has more than one count but fewer than ten. Antigen unknown. Different DNA sequences within this sample yield the same CDR3. The method was immunoSEQ multiplex PCR; TCRdb's version includes in-frame clones alone and lacks a portion of them. The data hold some 2,500,000 clones, with just under 95% observed a single time. CD4+ cells yielded CD45RA+ naive and CD45RA-negative memory subsets. This chain joins TRBV9 and TRBJ1-2, with TRBD1 matching 7 bases. Sequenced input: naive CD4+ T cells from PBMCs. As to subset: CD45RA+ positively selected. This clonotype originated in a man younger than 35 in good health. Some clones in this sample may be carry-over from other donors' samples. This CDR3 is CASSVTGANYGYTF. CDR3 nucleotide sequence: TGTGCCAGCAGCGTAACAGGGGCCAACTATGGCTACACCTTC.